The 2 T cell receptor beta chains below were found in one sample sequenced in a study of cytomegalovirus exposure and HLA in healthy donors (dated by TCRdb to about 2017). Library method: the immunoSEQ multiplex PCR assay. For the multiplex PCR, a mixture combining 60 forward primers for TCR Vbeta segments and 13 reverse primers for TCR Jbeta segments was used. TCRdb stores this immuneACCESS table with in-frame sequences only. Part of the clones is absent; in the studies checked, under half of the shortfall reflects unresolved V genes, and no reason is known for the rest. This sample has some 150,000 clones in its table, and almost 80% of those were observed once. The ten largest clones represent approximately 6% of the sample. Sequenced: PBMCs. The source of these receptors is a man aged 35 to 55 in good health and CMV-seropositive.

The chain carries TRBV18 and TRBJ2-1; 8 nucleotides agree with TRBD2. Looked up from germline, CDR1 is KGHSH and CDR2 is LQKENI. The CDR3 sequence is 16 residues long. J gave up 13 bases and V 3 bases, and 17 bases lay outside the gene matches. The CDR3 loop reads CASSPDPPGTSEYQFF. The CDR3 coding sequence is TGTGCCAGCTCACCCGATCCCCCTGGGACTAGTGAATACCAGTTCTTC.

The chain combines TRBV5-1 with TRBJ2-3; 9 nucleotides agree with TRBD1. CDR3 size: 15 residues. Germline V gene sequence: CDR1 SGHRS, CDR2 YFSETQ. Trimming cost V 4 bases and J 5 bases; bases outside gene matches: 8. As DNA, the CDR3 is TGCGCCAGCAGCCCCGGGACAGGGTTTTTAGATACGCAGTATTTT. Protein sequence: CASSPGTGFLDTQYF.